This TCR beta chain originates from a study of shared T cell receptors in the human thymus. Between the trimmed V and J ends, which lost 5 bases and 2 bases, there was a span of 10 bases. This CDR3 spans 15 amino acids. Germline V CDR1 and CDR2: MDHEN, SYDVKM. Using immunoSEQ multiplex PCR, the repertoire was profiled, and TCRdb retains in-frame clones only, with some absent. The repertoire includes over 350,000 clones, 85% to 95% of them detected once, and roughly 0.02% sits in the top ten. The receptor's source is a human donor. The chain recombines TRBV28 with TRBJ2-6; D not certain. Sequences were obtained from thymocytes. The CDR3: CASSSPWAGANVLTF. In DNA form, the CDR3 reads TGTGCCAGCAGTAGCCCCTGGGCTGGGGCCAACGTCCTGACTTTC.